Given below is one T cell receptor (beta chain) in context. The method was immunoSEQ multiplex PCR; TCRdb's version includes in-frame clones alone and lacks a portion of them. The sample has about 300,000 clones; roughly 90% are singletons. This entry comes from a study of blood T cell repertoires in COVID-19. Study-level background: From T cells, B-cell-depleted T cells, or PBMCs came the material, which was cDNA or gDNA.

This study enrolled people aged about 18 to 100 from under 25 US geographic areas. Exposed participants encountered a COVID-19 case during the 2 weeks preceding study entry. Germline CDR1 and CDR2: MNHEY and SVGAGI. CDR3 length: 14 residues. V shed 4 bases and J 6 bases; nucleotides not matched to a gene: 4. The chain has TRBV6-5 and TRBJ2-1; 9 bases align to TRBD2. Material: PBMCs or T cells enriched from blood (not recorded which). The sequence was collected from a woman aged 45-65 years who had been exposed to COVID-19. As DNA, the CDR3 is TGTGCCAGCAGTTTTGCGGGGGGGCTCAATGAGCAGTTCTTC. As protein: CASSFAGGLNEQFF.